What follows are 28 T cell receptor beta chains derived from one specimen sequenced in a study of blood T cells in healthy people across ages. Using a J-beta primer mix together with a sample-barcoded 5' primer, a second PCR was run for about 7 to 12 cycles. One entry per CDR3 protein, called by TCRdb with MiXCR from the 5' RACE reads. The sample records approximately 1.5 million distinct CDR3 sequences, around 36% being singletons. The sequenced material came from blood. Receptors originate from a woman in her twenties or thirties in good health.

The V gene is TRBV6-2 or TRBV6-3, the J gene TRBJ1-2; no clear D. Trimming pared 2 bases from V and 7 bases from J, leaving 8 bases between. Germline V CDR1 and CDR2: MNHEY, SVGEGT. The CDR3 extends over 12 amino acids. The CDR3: CASSYKDGGYTF. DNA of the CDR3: TGTGCCAGCAGTTACAAGGACGGTGGCTACACCTTC.

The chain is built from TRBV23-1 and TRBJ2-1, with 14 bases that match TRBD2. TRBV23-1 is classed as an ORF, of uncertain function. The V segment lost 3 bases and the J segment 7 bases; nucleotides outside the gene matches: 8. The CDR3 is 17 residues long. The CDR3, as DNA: TGCGCCAGCAGTCACCCCAAGGGACTAGCGGGGGTGAATGAGCAGTTCTTC. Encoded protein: CASSHPKGLAGVNEQFF.

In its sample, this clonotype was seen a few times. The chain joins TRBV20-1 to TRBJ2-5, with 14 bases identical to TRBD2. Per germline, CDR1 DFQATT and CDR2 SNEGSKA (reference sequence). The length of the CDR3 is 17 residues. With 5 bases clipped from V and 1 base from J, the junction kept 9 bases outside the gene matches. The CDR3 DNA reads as TGCAGTGCTCCCGGGACTAGCGGGGGAAGCAGCCAAGAGACCCAGTACTTC. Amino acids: CSAPGTSGGSSQETQYF.

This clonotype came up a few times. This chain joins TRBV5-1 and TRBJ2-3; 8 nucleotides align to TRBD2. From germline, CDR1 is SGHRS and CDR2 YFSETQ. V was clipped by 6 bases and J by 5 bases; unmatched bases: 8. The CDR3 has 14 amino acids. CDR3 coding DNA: TGCGCCAGCAACCAAGCGGGGGAGGAAGATACGCAGTATTTT. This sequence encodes CASNQAGEEDTQYF.

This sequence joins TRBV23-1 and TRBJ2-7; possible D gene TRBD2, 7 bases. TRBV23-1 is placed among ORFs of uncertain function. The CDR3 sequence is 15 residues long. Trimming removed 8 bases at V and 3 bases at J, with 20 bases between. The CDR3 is CASPLGRGGLYEQYF. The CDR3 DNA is TGCGCCAGCCCTCTGGGTAGGGGGGGGCTCTACGAGCAGTACTTC.

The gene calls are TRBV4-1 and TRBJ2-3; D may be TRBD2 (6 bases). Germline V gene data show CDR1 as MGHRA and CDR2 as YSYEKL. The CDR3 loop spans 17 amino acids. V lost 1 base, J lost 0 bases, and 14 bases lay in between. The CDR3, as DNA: TGCGCCAGCAGCCAAGGCCCCCCAGGACTAAGCACAGATACGCAGTATTTT. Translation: CASSQGPPGLSTDTQYF.

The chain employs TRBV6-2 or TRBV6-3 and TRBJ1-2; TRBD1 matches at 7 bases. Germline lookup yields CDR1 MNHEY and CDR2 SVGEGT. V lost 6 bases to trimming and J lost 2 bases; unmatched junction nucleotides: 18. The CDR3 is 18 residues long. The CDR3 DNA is TGTGCCAGCAGATCCCCCCGTACACCGGGACAGAAGAACTATGGCTACACCTTC. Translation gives CASRSPRTPGQKNYGYTF.

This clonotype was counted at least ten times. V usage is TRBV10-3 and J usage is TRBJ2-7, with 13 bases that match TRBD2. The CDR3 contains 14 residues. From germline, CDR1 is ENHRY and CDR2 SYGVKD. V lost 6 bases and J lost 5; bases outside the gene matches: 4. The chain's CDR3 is CAISGLAGENEQYF. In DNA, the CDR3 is TGTGCCATCAGCGGACTAGCGGGAGAGAACGAGCAGTACTTC.

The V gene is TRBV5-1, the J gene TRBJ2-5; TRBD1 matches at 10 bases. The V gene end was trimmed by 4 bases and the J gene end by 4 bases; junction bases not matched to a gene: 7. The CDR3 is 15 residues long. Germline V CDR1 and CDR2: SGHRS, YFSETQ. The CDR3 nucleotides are TGCGCCAGCAGCCTAAAGACAGGGGGCGTAGAGACCCAGTACTTC. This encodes CASSLKTGGVETQYF.

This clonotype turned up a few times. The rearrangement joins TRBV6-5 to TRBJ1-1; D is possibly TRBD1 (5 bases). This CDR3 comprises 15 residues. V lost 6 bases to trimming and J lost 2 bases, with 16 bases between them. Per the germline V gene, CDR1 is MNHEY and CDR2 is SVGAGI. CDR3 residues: CASSRTGDLNTEAFF. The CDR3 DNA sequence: TGTGCCAGCAGCCGCACGGGGGACCTTAACACTGAAGCTTTCTTT.

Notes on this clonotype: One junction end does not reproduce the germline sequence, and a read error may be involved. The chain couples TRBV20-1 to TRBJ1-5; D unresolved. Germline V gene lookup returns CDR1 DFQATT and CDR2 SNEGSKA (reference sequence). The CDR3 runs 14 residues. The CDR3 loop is CSARGLTSDQPQHF. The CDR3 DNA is TGCAGTGCTAGAGGACTGACTAGCGATCAGCCCCAGCATTTT.

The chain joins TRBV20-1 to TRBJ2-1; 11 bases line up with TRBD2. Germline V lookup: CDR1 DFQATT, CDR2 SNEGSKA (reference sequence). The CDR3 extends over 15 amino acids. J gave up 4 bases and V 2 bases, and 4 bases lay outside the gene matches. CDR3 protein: CSARLGTSGYNEQFF. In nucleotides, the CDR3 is TGCAGTGCTAGACTCGGGACTAGCGGATACAATGAGCAGTTCTTC.

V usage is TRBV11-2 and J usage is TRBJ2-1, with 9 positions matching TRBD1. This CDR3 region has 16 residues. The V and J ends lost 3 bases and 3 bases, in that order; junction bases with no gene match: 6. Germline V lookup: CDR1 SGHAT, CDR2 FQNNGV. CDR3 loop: CASSFTGTGIYNEQFF. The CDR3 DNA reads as TGTGCCAGCAGCTTCACCGGGACAGGGATCTACAATGAGCAGTTCTTC.

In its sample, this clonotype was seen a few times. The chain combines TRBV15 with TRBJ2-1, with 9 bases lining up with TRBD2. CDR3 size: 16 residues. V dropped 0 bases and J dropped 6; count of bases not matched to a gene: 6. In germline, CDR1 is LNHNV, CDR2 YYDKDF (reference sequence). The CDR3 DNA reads TGTGCCACCAGCAGAGAGGCTAGCGGGAATGCCAATGAGCAGTTCTTC. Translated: CATSREASGNANEQFF.

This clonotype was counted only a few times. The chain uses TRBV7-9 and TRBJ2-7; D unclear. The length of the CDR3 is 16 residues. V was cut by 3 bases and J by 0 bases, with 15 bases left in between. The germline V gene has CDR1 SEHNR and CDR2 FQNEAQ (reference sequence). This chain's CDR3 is CASSFSTRALSYEQYF. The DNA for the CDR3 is TGTGCCAGCAGCTTTTCAACAAGGGCGCTCTCCTACGAGCAGTACTTC.

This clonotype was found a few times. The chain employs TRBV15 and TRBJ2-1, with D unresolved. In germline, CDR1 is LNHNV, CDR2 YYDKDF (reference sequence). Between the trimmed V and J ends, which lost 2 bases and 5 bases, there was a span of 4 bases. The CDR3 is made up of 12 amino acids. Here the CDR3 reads CATSRPNNEQFF. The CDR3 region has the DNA TGTGCCACCAGCAGACCCAACAATGAGCAGTTCTTC. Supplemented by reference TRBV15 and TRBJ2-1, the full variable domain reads DAMVIQNPRYQVTQFGKPVTLSCSQTLNHNVMYWYQQKSSQAPKLLFHYYDKDFNNEADTPDNFQSRRPNTSFCFLDIRSPGLGDTAMYLCATSRPNNEQFFGPGTRLTVL.

CDR3: CASSGRALWTQYF. CDR3 in DNA: TGTGCCAGCAGTGGTCGTGCGCTATGGACCCAGTACTTC. The V call is TRBV7-9, the J call TRBJ2-5; D is unresolved. Per the germline V gene, CDR1 is SEHNR and CDR2 is FQNEAQ (reference sequence). The CDR3 runs 13 residues. Deletions cut 6 bases from V and 7 bases from J, with 15 bases between.

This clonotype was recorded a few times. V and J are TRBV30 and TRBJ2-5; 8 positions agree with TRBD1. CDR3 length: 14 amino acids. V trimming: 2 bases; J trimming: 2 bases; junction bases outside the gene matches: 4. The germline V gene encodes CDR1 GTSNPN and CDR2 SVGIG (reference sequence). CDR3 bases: TGTGCCTGGAGTCAGGGGGCAGCGCAAGAGACCCAGTACTTC. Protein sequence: CAWSQGAAQETQYF.

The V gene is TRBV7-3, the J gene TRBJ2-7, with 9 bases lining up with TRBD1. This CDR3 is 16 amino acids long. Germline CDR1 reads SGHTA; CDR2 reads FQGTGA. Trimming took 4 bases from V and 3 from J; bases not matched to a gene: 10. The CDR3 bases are TGTGCCAGCAGCTCCAGACCGGGACAGGGACTCTACGAGCAGTACTTC. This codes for CASSSRPGQGLYEQYF.

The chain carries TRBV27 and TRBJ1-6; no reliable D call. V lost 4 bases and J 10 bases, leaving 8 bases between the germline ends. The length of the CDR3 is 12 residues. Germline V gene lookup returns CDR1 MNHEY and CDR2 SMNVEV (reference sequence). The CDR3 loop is CASSSRWSPLHF. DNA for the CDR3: TGTGCCAGCAGTTCCCGATGGTCACCCCTCCACTTT.

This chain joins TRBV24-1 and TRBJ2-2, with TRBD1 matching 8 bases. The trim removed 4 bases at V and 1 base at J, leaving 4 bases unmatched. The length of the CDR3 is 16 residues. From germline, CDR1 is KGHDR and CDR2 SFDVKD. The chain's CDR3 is CATSDPGQGNTGELFF. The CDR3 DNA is TGTGCCACCAGTGACCCCGGACAGGGGAACACCGGGGAGCTGTTTTTT.

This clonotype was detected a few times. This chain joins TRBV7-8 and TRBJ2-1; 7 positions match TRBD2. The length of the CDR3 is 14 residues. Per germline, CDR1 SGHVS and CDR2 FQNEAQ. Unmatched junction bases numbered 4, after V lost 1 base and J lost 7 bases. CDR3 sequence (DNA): TGTGCCAGCAGCTTAGTCGGGACTACGAATGAGCAGTTCTTC. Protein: CASSLVGTTNEQFF.

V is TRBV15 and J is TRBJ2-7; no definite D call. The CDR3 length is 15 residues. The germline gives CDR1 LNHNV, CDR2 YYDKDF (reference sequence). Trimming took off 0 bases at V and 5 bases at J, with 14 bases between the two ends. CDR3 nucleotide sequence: TGTGCCACCAGCAGAGATATTGGTTCGGGTGACGAGCAGTACTTC. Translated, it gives CATSRDIGSGDEQYF.

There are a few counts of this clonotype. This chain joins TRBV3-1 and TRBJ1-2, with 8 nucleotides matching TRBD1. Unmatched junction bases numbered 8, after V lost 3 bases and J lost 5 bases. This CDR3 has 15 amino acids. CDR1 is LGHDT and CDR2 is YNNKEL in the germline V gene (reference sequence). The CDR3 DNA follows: TGTGCCAGCAGCCAGCCAGGGGGCGAGAAGTATGGCTACACCTTC. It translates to CASSQPGGEKYGYTF.

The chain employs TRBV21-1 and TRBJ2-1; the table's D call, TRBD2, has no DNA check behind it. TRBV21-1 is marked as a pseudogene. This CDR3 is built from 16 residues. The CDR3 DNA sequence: TGTGCCAGCAGCAAAATACGACTAGCGGGAGGTGCTGAGCAGTTCTTC. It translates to CASSKIRLAGGAEQFF.

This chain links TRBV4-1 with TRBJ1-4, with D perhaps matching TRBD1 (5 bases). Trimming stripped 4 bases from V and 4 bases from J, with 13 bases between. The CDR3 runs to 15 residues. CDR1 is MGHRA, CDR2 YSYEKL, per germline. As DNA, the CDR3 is TGCGCCAGCAGCCGGGGGGACGGGGGTAATGAAAAACTGTTTTTT. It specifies CASSRGDGGNEKLFF.

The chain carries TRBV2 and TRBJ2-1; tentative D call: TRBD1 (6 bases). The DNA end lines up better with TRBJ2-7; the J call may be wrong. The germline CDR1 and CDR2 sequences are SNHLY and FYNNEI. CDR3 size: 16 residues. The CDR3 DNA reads TGTGCCAGCAGCCCACAGGGCACGGGCTCCTACAATGAGCAGTACTTC. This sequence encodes CASSPQGTGSYNEQYF.

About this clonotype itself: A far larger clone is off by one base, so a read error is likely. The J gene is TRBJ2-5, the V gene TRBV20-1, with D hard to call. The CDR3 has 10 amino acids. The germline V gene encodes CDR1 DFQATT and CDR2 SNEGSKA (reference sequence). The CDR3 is CNARRETQYF. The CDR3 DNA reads TGCAATGCTAGGCGAGAGACCCAGTACTTC.